This TCR beta chain was sequenced for a study of CD8 T cells in Susac syndrome. cDNA came from approximately 0.5 to 1 ug RNA primed by random hexamers. immunoSEQ multiplex PCR amplified TCR beta CDR3 across 54 Vbeta, 13 Jbeta. TCRdb analysed the immunoSEQ multiplex PCR reads with MiXCR anew, one entry per CDR3 protein. The sample shows roughly 150,000 distinct CDR3 sequences, over 95% of them seen only once. This CDR3 comprises 13 residues. V lost 5 bases to trimming and J lost 2 bases; unmatched junction nucleotides: 5. Germline CDR1 and CDR2: SQVTM and ANQGSEA. Sequenced input: CD8+ T cells from PBMCs. The clonotype was recovered from a human donor with multiple sclerosis. This chain uses TRBV29-1 with TRBJ1-1; 7 bases agree with TRBD1. The CDR3 region is CSVLGQQNTEAFF. Written as DNA, the CDR3 is TGCAGCGTTTTGGGACAGCAAAACACTGAAGCTTTCTTT.